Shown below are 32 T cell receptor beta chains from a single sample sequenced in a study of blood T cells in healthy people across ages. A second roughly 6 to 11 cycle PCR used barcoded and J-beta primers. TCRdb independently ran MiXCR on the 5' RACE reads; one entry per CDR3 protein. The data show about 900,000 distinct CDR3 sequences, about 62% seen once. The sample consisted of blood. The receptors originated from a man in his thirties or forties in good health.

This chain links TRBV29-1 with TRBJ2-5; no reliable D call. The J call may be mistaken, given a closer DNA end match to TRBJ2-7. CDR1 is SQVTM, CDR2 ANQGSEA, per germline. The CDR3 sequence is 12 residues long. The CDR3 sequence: CSALQSTYEQYF. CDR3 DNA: TGCAGCGCTCTTCAGTCAACCTACGAGCAGTACTTC.

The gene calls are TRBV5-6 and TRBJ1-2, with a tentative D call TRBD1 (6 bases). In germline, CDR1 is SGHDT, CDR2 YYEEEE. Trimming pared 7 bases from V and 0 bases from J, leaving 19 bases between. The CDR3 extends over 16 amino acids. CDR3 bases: TGTGCCAGCTCTCGGGGGGGGCCCAAAGCTAACTATGGCTACACCTTC. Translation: CASSRGGPKANYGYTF.

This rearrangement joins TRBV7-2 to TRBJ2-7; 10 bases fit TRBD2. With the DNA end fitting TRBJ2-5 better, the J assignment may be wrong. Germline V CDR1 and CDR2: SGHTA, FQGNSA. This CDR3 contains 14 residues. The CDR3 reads CASRPLAGEETQYF. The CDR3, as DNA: TGTGCCAGCAGACCCCTAGCGGGGGAAGAGACCCAGTACTTC.

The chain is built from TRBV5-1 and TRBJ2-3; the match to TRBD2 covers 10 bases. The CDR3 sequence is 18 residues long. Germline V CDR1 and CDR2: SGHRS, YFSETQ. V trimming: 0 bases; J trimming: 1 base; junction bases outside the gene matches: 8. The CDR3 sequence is CASSLGSRLAGGTDTQYF. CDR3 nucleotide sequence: TGCGCCAGCAGCTTGGGTTCCAGGCTAGCGGGGGGCACAGATACGCAGTATTTT.

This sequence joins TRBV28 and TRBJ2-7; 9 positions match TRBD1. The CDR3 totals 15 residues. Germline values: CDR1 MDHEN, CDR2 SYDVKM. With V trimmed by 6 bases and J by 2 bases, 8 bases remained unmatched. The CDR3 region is CASSFRDRVTYEQYF. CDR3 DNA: TGTGCCAGCAGCTTCCGGGACAGGGTAACCTACGAGCAGTACTTC.

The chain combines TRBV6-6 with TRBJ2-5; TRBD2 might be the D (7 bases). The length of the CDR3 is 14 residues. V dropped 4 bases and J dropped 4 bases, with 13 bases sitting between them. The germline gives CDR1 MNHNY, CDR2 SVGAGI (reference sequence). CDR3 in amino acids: CASSFGGQRETQYF. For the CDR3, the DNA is TGTGCCAGCAGTTTCGGGGGGCAGCGAGAGACCCAGTACTTC.

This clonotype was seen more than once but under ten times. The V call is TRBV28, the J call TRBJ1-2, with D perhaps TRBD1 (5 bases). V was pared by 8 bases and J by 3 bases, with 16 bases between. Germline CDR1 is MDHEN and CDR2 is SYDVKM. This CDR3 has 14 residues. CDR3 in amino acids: CASGQYQGYYGYTF. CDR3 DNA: TGTGCCAGCGGACAATATCAGGGTTACTATGGCTACACCTTC.

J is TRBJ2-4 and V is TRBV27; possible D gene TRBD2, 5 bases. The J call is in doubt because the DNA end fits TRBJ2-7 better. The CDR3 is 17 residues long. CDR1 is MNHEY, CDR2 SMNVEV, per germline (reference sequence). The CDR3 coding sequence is TGTGCCAGCAGTCTCCGCCCCCGCGCGGGTCGGTATGACGAGCAGTACTTC. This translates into CASSLRPRAGRYDEQYF.

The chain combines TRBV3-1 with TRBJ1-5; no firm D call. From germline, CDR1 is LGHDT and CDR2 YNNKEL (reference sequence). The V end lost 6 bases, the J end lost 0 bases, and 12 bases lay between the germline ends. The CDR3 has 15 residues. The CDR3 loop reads CASSPSRGSNQPQHF. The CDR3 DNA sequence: TGTGCCAGCAGTCCCAGTCGGGGTAGCAATCAGCCCCAGCATTTT. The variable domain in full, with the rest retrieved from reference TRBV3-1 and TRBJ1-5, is DTAVSQTPKYLVTQMGNDKSIKCEQNLGHDTMYWYKQDSKKFLKIMFSYNNKELIINETVPNRFSPKSPDKAHLNLHINSLELGDSAVYFCASSPSRGSNQPQHFGDGTRLSIL.

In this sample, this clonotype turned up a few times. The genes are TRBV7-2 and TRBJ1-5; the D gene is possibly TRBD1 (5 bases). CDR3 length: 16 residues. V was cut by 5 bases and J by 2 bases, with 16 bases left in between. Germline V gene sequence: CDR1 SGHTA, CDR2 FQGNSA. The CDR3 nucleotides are TGTGCCAGCAGCCCCTCCATGCGGGGCCGCAATCAGCCCCAGCATTTT. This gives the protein CASSPSMRGRNQPQHF. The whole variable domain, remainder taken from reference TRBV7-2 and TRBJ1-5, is GAGVSQSPSNKVTEKGKDVELRCDPISGHTALYWYRQSLGQGLEFLIYFQGNSAPDKSGLPSDRFSAERTGGSVSTLTIQRTQQEDSAVYLCASSPSMRGRNQPQHFGDGTRLSIL.

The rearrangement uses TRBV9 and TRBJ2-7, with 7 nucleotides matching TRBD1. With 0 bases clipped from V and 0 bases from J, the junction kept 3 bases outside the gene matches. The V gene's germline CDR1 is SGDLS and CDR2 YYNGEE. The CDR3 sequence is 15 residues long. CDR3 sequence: CASSVGTGSSYEQYF. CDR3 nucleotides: TGTGCCAGCAGCGTAGGGACAGGTAGCTCCTACGAGCAGTACTTC.

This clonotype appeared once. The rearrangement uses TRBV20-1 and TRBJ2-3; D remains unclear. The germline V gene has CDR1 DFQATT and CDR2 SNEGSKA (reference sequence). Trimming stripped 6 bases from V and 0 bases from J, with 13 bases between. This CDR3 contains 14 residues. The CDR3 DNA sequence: TGCAGTGCAACCGGGCCCCTTAGCACAGATACGCAGTATTTT. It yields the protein CSATGPLSTDTQYF.

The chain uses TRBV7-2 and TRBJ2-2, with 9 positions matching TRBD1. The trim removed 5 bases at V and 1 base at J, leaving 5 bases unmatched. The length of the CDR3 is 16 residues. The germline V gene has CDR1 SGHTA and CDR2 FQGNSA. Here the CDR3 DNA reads TGTGCCAGCAGCCGACGGGGACAGGGGAACACCGGGGAGCTGTTTTTT. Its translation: CASSRRGQGNTGELFF. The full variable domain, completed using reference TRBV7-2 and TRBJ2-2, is GAGVSQSPSNKVTEKGKDVELRCDPISGHTALYWYRQSLGQGLEFLIYFQGNSAPDKSGLPSDRFSAERTGGSVSTLTIQRTQQEDSAVYLCASSRRGQGNTGELFFGEGSRLTVL.

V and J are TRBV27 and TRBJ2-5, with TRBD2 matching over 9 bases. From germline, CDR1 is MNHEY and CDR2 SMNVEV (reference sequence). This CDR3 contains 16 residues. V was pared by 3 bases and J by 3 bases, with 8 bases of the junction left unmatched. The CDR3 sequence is CASSFFSGGPEETQYF. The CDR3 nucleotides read TGTGCCAGCAGTTTTTTTAGCGGGGGACCCGAAGAGACCCAGTACTTC.

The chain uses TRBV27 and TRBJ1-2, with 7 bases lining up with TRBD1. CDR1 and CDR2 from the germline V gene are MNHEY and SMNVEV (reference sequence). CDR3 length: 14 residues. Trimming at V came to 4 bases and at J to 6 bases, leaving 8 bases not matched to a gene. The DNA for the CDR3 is TGTGCCAGCAGTTCTACAGGGGTCCATCATGGCTACACCTTC. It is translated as CASSSTGVHHGYTF.

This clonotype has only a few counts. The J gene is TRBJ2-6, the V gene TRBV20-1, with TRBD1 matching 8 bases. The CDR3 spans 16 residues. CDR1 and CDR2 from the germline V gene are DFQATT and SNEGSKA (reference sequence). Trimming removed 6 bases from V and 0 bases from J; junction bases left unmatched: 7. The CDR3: CSAPRTGSSGANVLTF. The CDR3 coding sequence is TGCAGTGCCCCAAGGACAGGGAGCTCTGGGGCCAACGTCCTGACTTTC.

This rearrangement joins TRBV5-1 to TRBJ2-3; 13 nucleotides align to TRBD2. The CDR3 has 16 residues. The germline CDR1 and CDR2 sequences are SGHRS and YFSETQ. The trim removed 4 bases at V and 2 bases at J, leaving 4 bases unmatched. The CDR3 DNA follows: TGCGCCAGCAGCGAGGGACTAGCGGGACTCACAGATACGCAGTATTTT. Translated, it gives CASSEGLAGLTDTQYF.

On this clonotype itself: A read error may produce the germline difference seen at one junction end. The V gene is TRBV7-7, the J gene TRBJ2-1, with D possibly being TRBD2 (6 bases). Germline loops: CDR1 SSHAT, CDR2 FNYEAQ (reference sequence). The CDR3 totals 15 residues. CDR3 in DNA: TGTGCTAGCAGCCCCGAGCTGGGGGGTTACAATGAGCAGTTCTTC. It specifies CASSPELGGYNEQFF.

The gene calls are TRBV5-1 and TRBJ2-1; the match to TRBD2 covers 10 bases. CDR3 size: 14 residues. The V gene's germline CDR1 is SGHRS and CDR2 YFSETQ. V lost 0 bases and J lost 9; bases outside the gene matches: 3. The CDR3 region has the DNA TGCGCCAGCAGCTTGGATAGCGGGGGGCGTGAGCAGTTCTTC. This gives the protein CASSLDSGGREQFF.

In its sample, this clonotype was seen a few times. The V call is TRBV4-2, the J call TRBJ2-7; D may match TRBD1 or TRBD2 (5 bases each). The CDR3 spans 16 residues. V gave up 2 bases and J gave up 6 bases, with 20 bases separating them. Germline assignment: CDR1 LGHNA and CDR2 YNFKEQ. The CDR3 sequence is CASSQSGNRMAGEQYF. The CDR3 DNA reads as TGTGCCAGCAGCCAAAGTGGAAACAGGATGGCGGGCGAGCAGTACTTC.

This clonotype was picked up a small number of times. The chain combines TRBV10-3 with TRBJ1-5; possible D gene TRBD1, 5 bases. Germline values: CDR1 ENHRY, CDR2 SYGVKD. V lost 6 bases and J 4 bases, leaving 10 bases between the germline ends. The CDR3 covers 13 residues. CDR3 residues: CAIRSPGNQPQHF. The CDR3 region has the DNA TGTGCCATCAGGAGCCCAGGGAATCAGCCCCAGCATTTT.

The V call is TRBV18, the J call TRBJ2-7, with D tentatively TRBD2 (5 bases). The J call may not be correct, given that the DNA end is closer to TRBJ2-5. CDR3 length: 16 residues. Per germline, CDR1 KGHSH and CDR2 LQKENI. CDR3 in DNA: TGTGCCAGCTCACCACCGTTCGGAGGAGAAACTGAGACCCAGTACTTC. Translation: CASSPPFGGETETQYF.

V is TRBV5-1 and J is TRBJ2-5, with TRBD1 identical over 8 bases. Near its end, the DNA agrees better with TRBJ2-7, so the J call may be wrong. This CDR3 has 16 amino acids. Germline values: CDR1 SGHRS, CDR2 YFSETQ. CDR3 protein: CASSLRSTGDLYEQYF. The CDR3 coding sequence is TGCGCCAGCAGCTTGCGCTCGACAGGGGACCTATACGAGCAGTACTTC.

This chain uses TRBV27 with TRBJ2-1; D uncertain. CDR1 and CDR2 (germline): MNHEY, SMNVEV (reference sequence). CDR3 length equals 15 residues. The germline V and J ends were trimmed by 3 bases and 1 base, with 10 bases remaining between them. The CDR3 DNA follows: TGTGCCAGCAGTTTCTGGCAGGAATCCTACAATGAGCAGTTCTTC. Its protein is CASSFWQESYNEQFF.

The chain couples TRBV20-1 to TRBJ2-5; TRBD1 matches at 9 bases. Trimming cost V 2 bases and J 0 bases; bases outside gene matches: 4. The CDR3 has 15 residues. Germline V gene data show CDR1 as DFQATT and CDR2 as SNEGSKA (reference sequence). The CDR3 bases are TGCAGTGCTAGACCGACAGGGGGGTACCAAGAGACCCAGTACTTC. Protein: CSARPTGGYQETQYF.

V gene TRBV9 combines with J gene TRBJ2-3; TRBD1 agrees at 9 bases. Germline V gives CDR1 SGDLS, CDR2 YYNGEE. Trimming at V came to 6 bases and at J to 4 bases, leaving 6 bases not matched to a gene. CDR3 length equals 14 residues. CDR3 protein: CASNRDRDSDTQYF. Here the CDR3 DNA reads TGTGCCAGCAACCGGGACAGGGATTCAGATACGCAGTATTTT. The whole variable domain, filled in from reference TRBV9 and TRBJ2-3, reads DSGVTQTPKHLITATGQRVTLRCSPRSGDLSVYWYQQSLDQGLQFLIQYYNGEERAKGNILERFSAQQFPDLHSELNLSSLELGDSALYFCASNRDRDSDTQYFGPGTRLTVL.

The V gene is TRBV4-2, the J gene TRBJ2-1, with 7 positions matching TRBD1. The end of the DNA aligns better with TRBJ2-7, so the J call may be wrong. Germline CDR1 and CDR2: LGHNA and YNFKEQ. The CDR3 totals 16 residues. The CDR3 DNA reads TGTGCCAGCAGCCAAGATATAGGGACAGAATACAATGAGCAGTACTTC. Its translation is CASSQDIGTEYNEQYF.

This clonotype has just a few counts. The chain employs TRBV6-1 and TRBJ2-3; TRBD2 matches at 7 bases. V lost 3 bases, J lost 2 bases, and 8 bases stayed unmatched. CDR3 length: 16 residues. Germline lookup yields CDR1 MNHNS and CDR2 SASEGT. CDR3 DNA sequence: TGTGCCAGCAGTGAGCTAGCGGACTCATTCACAGATACGCAGTATTTT. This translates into CASSELADSFTDTQYF.

DNA of the CDR3: TGTGCCAGCAGACCCATCCTGCTGGGCTATGGCTACACCTTC. It translates to CASRPILLGYGYTF. The V and J genes are TRBV27 and TRBJ1-2; D gene ambiguous. The V end lost 6 bases, the J end lost 4 bases, and 15 bases lay between the germline ends. The CDR3 consists of 14 residues. The V gene's germline CDR1 is MNHEY and CDR2 SMNVEV (reference sequence).

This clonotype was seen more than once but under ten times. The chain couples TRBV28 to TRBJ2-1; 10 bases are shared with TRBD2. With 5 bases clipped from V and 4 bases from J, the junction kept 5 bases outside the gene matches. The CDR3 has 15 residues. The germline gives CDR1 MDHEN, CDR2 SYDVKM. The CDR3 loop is CASSPRTSGYNEQFF. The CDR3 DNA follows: TGTGCCAGCAGTCCGAGGACTAGCGGATACAATGAGCAGTTCTTC.

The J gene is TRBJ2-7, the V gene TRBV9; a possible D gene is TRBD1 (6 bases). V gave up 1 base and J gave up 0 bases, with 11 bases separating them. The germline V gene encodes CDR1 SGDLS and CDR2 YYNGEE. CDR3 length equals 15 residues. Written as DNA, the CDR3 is TGTGCCAGCAGCGTACCGCAGGGGCCCTCCTACGAGCAGTACTTC. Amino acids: CASSVPQGPSYEQYF.

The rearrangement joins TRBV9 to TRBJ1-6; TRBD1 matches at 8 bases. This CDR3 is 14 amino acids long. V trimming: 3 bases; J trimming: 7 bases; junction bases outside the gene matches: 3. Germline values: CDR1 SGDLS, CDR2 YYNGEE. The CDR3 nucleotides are TGTGCCAGCAGCGAGACAGGGGACAATTCACCCCTCCACTTT. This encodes CASSETGDNSPLHF.